The next 23 T cell receptor beta chains were all read from a single sample in a study of shared clonotypes between healthy human individuals. Method: immunoSEQ multiplex PCR; TCRdb's copy keeps in-frame clones and lacks some. The sample lists over 2 million clones; under 95% were seen once. Input material: naive CD4+ T cells from PBMCs. The subset is: CD45RA+ positively selected. Receptors were obtained from a man younger than 35 in good health. Some clones in this sample may be carry-over from other donors' samples.

The chain couples TRBV2 to TRBJ2-7; maybe TRBD2 (6 bases). Trimming shortened V by 4 bases and J by 6 bases, and 13 bases separated the two germline ends. This CDR3 has 13 residues. Germline V CDR1 and CDR2: SNHLY, FYNNEI. Written as DNA, the CDR3 is TGTGCCAGCAGTGTGGAGGGGAAGGGCGAGCAGTACTTC. As protein: CASSVEGKGEQYF.

J is TRBJ2-3 and V is TRBV4-3; no clear D gene. The CDR3 has 15 amino acids. Trimming shortened V by 1 base and J by 5 bases, and 13 bases separated the two germline ends. Germline loops: CDR1 LGHNA, CDR2 YSLEER. CDR3 in amino acids: CASSQVGLRLDTQYF. The CDR3 region has the DNA TGCGCCAGCAGCCAAGTCGGGCTTAGATTAGATACGCAGTATTTT.

This clone was seen a single time. The chain uses TRBV11-2 and TRBJ2-7, with 8 bases matching TRBD1. Trimming removed 4 bases from V and 2 bases from J; junction bases left unmatched: 7. This CDR3 spans 15 amino acids. The germline CDR1 and CDR2 sequences are SGHAT and FQNNGV. CDR3 in amino acids: CASSYTGGKTYEQYF. As DNA, the CDR3 is TGTGCCAGCAGCTATACAGGGGGGAAGACCTACGAGCAGTACTTC.

On this clone itself: The sample carries other DNA sequences with the same CDR3. This chain uses TRBV29-1 with TRBJ1-1; D is perhaps TRBD1 (5 bases). Germline V lookup: CDR1 SQVTM, CDR2 ANQGSEA. The CDR3 totals 13 residues. The ends were cut back, 0 bases at V and 0 bases at J, with 5 bases in the middle. The CDR3 sequence: CSVEDRVNTEAFF. CDR3 coding DNA: TGCAGCGTTGAAGACAGGGTGAACACTGAAGCTTTCTTT.

This CDR3 reads CASSYIGTGGNQPQHF. The DNA for the CDR3 is TGTGCCAGCAGTTACATCGGGACAGGGGGCAATCAGCCCCAGCATTTT. This chain uses TRBV6-6 with TRBJ1-5; the match to TRBD1 covers 10 bases. This CDR3 is 16 amino acids long. Germline V gene sequence: CDR1 MNHNY, CDR2 SVGAGI (reference sequence). V shed 2 bases, J shed 2 bases, and the junction held 3 bases outside the gene matches.

The chain has TRBV7-3 and TRBJ2-1; a possible D gene is TRBD2 (6 bases). Germline CDR1 and CDR2: SGHTA and FQGTGA. The length of the CDR3 is 18 residues. V lost 1 base and J 1 base, leaving 17 bases between the germline ends. CDR3 coding DNA: TGTGCCAGCAGCTTAAGGGTCGGGGGACCTCCTTCCTACAATGAGCAGTTCTTC. As protein: CASSLRVGGPPSYNEQFF.

This chain connects TRBV4-3 to TRBJ2-2; TRBD2 matches 10 bases. This CDR3 has 18 amino acids. Germline lookup yields CDR1 LGHNA and CDR2 YSLEER. V lost 0 bases to trimming and J lost 2 bases; unmatched junction nucleotides: 6. CDR3 sequence (DNA): TGCGCCAGCAGCCAAGATCTAGCGGGAGTAGGAAACACCGGGGAGCTGTTTTTT. It yields the protein CASSQDLAGVGNTGELFF.

Comments on this clone: At the DNA level, this CDR3 is encoded by other sequences in the same sample as well. The genes are TRBV29-1 and TRBJ2-7, with 8 bases that match TRBD1. The junction had 6 bases not matched to a gene; V was cut back by 7 bases and J by 7 bases. CDR3 length: 11 amino acids. Germline V CDR1 and CDR2: SQVTM, ANQGSEA. The CDR3 bases are TGCAGCGCCGACAGGGGTGGTGAGCAGTACTTC. It translates to CSADRGGEQYF.

This clone was seen a few times. The chain links TRBV5-1 to TRBJ1-3, with TRBD1 matching over 8 bases. CDR3 size: 15 residues. Trimming removed 0 bases from V and 4 bases from J; junction bases left unmatched: 3. Germline CDR1 reads SGHRS; CDR2 reads YFSETQ. CDR3: CASSLEGTGGNTIYF. The CDR3 region has the DNA TGCGCCAGCAGCTTGGAAGGGACAGGAGGAAACACCATATATTTT.

The rearrangement links TRBV5-1 to TRBJ1-1, with D unclear. V was shortened by 0 bases and J by 2 bases, with 11 bases between the two germline ends. CDR1 and CDR2 (germline): SGHRS, YFSETQ. The CDR3 length is 15 residues. In DNA form, the CDR3 reads TGCGCCAGCAGCTTGGGGGGTTTGGGTAACACTGAAGCTTTCTTT. Protein: CASSLGGLGNTEAFF. The full variable domain, completed using reference TRBV5-1 and TRBJ1-1, is KAGVTQTPRYLIKTRGQQVTLSCSPISGHRSVSWYQQTPGQGLQFLFEYFSETQRNKGNFPGRFSGRQFSNSRSEMNVSTLELGDSALYLCASSLGGLGNTEAFFGQGTRLTVV.

The rearrangement links TRBV5-1 to TRBJ2-1, with 7 bases lining up with TRBD2. Germline CDR1 is SGHRS and CDR2 is YFSETQ. The CDR3 totals 12 residues. Trimming took 1 base from V and 12 from J; bases not matched to a gene: 4. Here the CDR3 reads CASSLIAGGQFF. The DNA of the CDR3 is TGCGCCAGCAGCTTGATAGCGGGCGGGCAGTTCTTC.

Here the CDR3 reads CASSSLEGTNEKLFF. DNA for the CDR3: TGCGCCAGCAGCTCACTGGAGGGGACTAATGAAAAACTGTTTTTT. This chain connects TRBV4-1 to TRBJ1-4, with D possibly TRBD1 on 5 matching bases. The V and J ends lost 5 bases and 2 bases respectively, with 12 bases between them. CDR3 length: 15 amino acids. CDR1 is MGHRA, CDR2 YSYEKL, per germline.

The sample holds one count of this clone. The chain joins TRBV6-4 to TRBJ1-3; D is undetermined. CDR3 length: 13 amino acids. The germline V and J ends were trimmed by 8 bases and 4 bases, with 12 bases remaining between them. Germline V gives CDR1 MRHNA, CDR2 SNTAGT. The CDR3 here is CASSREAGNTIYF. The CDR3, as DNA: TGTGCCAGCTCCAGAGAGGCGGGAAACACCATATATTTT.

This clone was counted once. The chain is built from TRBV4-2 and TRBJ2-1, with a possible D match to TRBD1 (5 bases). V was cut by 0 bases and J by 4 bases, with 19 bases left in between. This CDR3 has 18 amino acids. Per germline, CDR1 LGHNA and CDR2 YNFKEQ. CDR3 DNA sequence: TGTGCCAGCAGCCAAGAAGGTGGAAGAAAGGGGAATTACAATGAGCAGTTCTTC. Its protein is CASSQEGGRKGNYNEQFF.

The genes are TRBV28 and TRBJ2-1; TRBD1 might be the D (6 bases). The CDR3 is 13 amino acids. V lost 5 bases to trimming and J lost 3 bases, with 8 bases between them. Looked up from germline, CDR1 is MDHEN and CDR2 is SYDVKM. The DNA for the CDR3 is TGTGCCAGCAGTAAGGACAGCTACAATGAGCAGTTCTTC. Its protein is CASSKDSYNEQFF.

This clone showed up just once. This chain links TRBV11-2 with TRBJ2-2, with a possible D match to TRBD1 (6 bases). V was clipped by 1 base and J by 6 bases, with 15 bases between them. This CDR3 has 16 amino acids. Germline CDR1 SGHAT, CDR2 FQNNGV. CDR3 sequence (DNA): TGTGCCAGCAGCTTAGTTTCAGGGGTCGACTCCGGGGAGCTGTTTTTT. This encodes CASSLVSGVDSGELFF.

This sequence joins TRBV28 and TRBJ1-4; no reliable D call. This CDR3 region has 10 residues. Germline V gives CDR1 MDHEN, CDR2 SYDVKM. Trimming removed 6 bases at V and 7 bases at J, with 3 bases between. The CDR3 DNA is TGTGCCAGCAGCTCTGAAAAACTGTTTTTT. It yields the protein CASSSEKLFF.

The genes are TRBV25-1 and TRBJ1-3, with D perhaps TRBD1 (5 bases). This CDR3 region has 15 residues. CDR1 and CDR2 (germline): MGHDK, SYGVNS. Trimming cost V 1 base and J 7 bases, with 14 bases left between them. This CDR3 reads CASSESMTDMNTIYF. Written as DNA, the CDR3 is TGTGCCAGCAGTGAATCCATGACAGACATGAACACCATATATTTT.

The V gene is TRBV7-3, the J gene TRBJ2-1; TRBD2 matches at 9 bases. The germline V gene encodes CDR1 SGHTA and CDR2 FQGTGA. The CDR3 is made up of 17 amino acids. Trimming took 5 bases from V and 8 from J; bases not matched to a gene: 16. The CDR3 DNA follows: TGTGCCAGCAGCCGCCCACCCGGTAGCGGGAGCGAAGATGAGCAGTTCTTC. As protein: CASSRPPGSGSEDEQFF.

The rearrangement joins TRBV4-3 to TRBJ1-2, with 7 bases that match TRBD1. This CDR3 has 16 residues. From germline, CDR1 is LGHNA and CDR2 YSLEER. With 5 bases clipped from V and 2 bases from J, the junction kept 11 bases outside the gene matches. The CDR3, as DNA: TGCGCCAGCAGCGTAAGAGGTTCCAGGGGGAACTATGGCTACACCTTC. The encoded protein is CASSVRGSRGNYGYTF.

This rearrangement joins TRBV19 to TRBJ2-3; either TRBD1 or TRBD2 may fit D (5 bases each). Germline CDR1 reads LNHDA; CDR2 reads SQIVND (reference sequence). The CDR3 length is 15 residues. Trimming pared 2 bases from V and 8 bases from J, leaving 17 bases between. The CDR3 sequence is CASSIQGAERVTQYF. In nucleotides, the CDR3 is TGTGCCAGTAGTATACAGGGAGCCGAGAGGGTTACGCAGTATTTT.

The chain recombines TRBV9 with TRBJ2-7, with D perhaps matching TRBD2 (5 bases). The length of the CDR3 is 15 residues. The germline CDR1 and CDR2 sequences are SGDLS and YYNGEE. The ends were cut back, 3 bases at V and 4 bases at J, with 17 bases in the middle. DNA of the CDR3: TGTGCCAGCAGCGAAGCGGCCGGATCCTTTTACGAGCAGTACTTC. This sequence encodes CASSEAAGSFYEQYF.

The CDR3, as DNA: TGTGCCAGCAGCTTGGGGCAGATCCAGTACTTC. It encodes CASSLGQIQYF. The gene calls are TRBV7-3 and TRBJ2-7, with a possible D match to TRBD1 (5 bases). Between the trimmed V and J ends, which lost 3 bases and 10 bases, there was a span of 10 bases. From germline, CDR1 is SGHTA and CDR2 FQGTGA. The CDR3 runs to 11 residues.